This TCR beta chain was captured by sequencing in a study of T-cell memory formation after mild COVID-19. Study-level results: Clones contracting over day 15 to 85 were CD4/CD8 balanced, with later expanders leaning CD4+. Pre-infection memory carried some responding clones, suggesting that cross-reactive memory joined. Shrinking CD4+ clones resided mostly in CM and EM, and CD8+ ones in EMRA.

Constant-segment primers served in 5'RACE that generated TCR alpha and TCR beta cDNA libraries bearing sample barcodes and UMIs. TCRdb re-analysed the 5' RACE reads in MiXCR, keeping a single row per CDR3 protein. The sample has 180,000 or so distinct CDR3 sequences, 16% seen once. The CDR3 loop spans 13 amino acids. CDR1 MNHNY and CDR2 SVGAGI come from the germline V gene (reference sequence). V lost 8 bases to trimming and J lost 4 bases, with 14 bases between them. As regards this clonotype: The antigen is not known.

The sequence was obtained from an adult woman who had mild COVID-19 (a few samples of this study predate the infection). Cell type and time point are not known. V gene TRBV6-6 combines with J gene TRBJ2-5, with D perhaps TRBD2 (5 bases). The sequenced sample consisted of PBMCs or a T cell subset sorted from them (not recorded which). The CDR3 here is CASHSMGRETQYF. In DNA, the CDR3 is TGTGCCAGCCATAGCATGGGGAGAGAGACCCAGTACTTC.